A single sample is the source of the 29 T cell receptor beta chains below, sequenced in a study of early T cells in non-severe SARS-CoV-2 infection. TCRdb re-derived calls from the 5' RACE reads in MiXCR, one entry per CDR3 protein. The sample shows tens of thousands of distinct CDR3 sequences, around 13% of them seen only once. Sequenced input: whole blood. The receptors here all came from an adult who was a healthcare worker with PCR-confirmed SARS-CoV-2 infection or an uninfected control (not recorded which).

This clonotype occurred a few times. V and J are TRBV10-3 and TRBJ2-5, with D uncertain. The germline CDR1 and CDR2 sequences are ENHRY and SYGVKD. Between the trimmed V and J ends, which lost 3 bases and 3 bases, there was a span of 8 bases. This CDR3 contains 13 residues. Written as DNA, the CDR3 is TGTGCCATCAGTGACATTTCGAAAGAGACCCAGTACTTC. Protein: CAISDISKETQYF.

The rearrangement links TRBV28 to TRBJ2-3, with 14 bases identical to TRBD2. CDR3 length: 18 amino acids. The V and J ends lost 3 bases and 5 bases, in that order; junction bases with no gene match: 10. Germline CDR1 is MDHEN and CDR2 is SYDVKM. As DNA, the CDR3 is TGTGCCAGCAGTTTCAAGTCGGGACTAGCGGGGGAGGTAGATACGCAGTATTTT. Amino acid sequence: CASSFKSGLAGEVDTQYF. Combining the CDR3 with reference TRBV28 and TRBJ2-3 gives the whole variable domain DVKVTQSSRYLVKRTGEKVFLECVQDMDHENMFWYRQDPGLGLRLIYFSYDVKMKEKGDIPEGYSVSREKKERFSLILESASTNQTSMYLCASSFKSGLAGEVDTQYFGPGTRLTVL.

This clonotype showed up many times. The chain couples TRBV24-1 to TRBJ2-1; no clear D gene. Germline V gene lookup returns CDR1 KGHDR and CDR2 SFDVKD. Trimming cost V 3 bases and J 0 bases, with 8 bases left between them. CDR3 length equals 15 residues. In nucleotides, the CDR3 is TGTGCCACCAGTGATACGGCGGCCTCCTACAATGAGCAGTTCTTC. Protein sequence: CATSDTAASYNEQFF.

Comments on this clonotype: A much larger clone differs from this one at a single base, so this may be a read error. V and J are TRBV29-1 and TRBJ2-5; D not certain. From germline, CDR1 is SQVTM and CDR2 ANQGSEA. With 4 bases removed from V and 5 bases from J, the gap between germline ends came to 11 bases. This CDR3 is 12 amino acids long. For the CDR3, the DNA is TGCAGCGTTGGATCGGGTTGGGAGACCCAGTACTTC. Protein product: CSVGSGWETQYF.

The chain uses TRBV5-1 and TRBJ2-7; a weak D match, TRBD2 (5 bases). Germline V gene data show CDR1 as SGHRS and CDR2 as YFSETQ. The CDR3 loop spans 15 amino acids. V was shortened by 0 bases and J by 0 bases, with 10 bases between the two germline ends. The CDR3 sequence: CASSLAPEGSYEQYF. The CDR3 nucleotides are TGCGCCAGCAGCTTGGCCCCCGAGGGCTCCTACGAGCAGTACTTC.

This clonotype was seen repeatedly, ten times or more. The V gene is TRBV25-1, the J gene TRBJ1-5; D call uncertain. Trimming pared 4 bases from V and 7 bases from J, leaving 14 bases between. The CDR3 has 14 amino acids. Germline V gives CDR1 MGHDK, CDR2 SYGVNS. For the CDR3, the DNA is TGTGCCAGCAGTGGGTCCAGCCTGCGGCAGCCCCAGCATTTT. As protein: CASSGSSLRQPQHF.

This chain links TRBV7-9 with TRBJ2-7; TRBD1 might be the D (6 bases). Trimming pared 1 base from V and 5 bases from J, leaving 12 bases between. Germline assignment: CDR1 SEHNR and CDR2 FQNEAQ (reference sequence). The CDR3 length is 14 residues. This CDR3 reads CASSLGGHRNEQYF. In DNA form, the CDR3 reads TGTGCCAGCAGCTTAGGGGGACATCGAAACGAGCAGTACTTC.

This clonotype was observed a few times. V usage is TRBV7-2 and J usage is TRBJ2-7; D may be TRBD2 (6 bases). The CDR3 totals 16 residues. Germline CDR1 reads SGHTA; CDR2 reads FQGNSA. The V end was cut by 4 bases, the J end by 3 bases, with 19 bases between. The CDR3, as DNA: TGTGCCAGCAGCTCTACCTCACGGGGGTCCCGCTACGAGCAGTACTTC. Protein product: CASSSTSRGSRYEQYF.

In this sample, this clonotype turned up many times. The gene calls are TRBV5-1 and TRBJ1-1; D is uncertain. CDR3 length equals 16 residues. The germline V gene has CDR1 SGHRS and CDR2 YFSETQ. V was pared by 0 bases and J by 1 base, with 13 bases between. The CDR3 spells CASSLVATRTNTEAFF. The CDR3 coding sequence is TGCGCCAGCAGCTTGGTCGCAACAAGGACGAACACTGAAGCTTTCTTT.

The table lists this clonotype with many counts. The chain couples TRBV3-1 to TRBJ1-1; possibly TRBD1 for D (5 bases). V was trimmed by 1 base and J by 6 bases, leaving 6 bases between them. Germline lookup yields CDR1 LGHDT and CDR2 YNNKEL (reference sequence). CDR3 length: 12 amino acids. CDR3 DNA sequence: TGTGCCAGCAGCCAAGGACAGTCTGAAGCTTTCTTT. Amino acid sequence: CASSQGQSEAFF.

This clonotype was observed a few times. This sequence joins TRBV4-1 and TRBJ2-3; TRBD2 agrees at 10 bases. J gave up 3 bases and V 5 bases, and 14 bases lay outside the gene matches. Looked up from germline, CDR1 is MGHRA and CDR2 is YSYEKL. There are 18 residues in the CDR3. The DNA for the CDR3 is TGCGCCAGCAGCAAGTACCACCCCACTAGCGGGAAGACAGATACGCAGTATTTT. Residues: CASSKYHPTSGKTDTQYF.

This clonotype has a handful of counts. The CDR3 region is CASKGSSTNEKLFF. CDR3 nucleotide sequence: TGTGCCAGCAAGGGCAGCTCAACTAATGAAAAACTGTTTTTT. This chain uses TRBV7-8 with TRBJ1-4, with unresolved D. CDR1 is SGHVS, CDR2 FQNEAQ, per germline. V lost 7 bases and J lost 0, with 9 bases in between. CDR3 length: 14 amino acids.

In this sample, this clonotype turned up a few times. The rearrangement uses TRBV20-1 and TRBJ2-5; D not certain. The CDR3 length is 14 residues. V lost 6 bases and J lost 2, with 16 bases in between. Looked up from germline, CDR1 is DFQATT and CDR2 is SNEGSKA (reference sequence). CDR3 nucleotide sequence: TGCAGTGCGCTCTGGAAGAAAGTTCAAGAGACCCAGTACTTC. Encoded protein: CSALWKKVQETQYF.

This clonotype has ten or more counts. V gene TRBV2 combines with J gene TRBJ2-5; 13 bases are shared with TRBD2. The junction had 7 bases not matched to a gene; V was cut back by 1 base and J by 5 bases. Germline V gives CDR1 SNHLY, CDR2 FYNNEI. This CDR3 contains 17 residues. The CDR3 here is CASSEGNGLAGAETQYF. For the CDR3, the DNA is TGTGCCAGCAGTGAAGGGAATGGACTAGCGGGGGCGGAGACCCAGTACTTC.

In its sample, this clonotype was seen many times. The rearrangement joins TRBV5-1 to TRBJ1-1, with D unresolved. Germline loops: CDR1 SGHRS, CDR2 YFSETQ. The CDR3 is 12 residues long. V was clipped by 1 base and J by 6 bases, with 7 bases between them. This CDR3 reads CASSLTASEAFF. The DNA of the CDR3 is TGCGCCAGCAGCTTGACGGCATCTGAAGCTTTCTTT.

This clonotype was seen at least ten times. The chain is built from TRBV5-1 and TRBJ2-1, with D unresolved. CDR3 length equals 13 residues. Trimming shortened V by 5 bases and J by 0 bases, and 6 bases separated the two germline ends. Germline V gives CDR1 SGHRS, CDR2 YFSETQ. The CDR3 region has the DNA TGCGCCAGCAGGAGTAGCTCCTACAATGAGCAGTTCTTC. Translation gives CASRSSSYNEQFF.

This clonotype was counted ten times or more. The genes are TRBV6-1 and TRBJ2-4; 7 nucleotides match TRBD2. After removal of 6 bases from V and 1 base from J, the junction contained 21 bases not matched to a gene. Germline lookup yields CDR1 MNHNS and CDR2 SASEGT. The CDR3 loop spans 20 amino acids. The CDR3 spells CASSLEPAFNLGGAKNIQYF. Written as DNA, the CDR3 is TGTGCCAGCAGCCTCGAGCCAGCCTTTAATTTGGGAGGGGCCAAAAACATTCAGTACTTC.

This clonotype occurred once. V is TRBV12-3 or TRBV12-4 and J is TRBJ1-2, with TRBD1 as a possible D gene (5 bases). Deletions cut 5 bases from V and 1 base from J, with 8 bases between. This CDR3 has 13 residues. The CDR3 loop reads CASSLQVNYGYTF. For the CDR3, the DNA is TGTGCCAGCAGTCTACAGGTTAACTATGGCTACACCTTC.

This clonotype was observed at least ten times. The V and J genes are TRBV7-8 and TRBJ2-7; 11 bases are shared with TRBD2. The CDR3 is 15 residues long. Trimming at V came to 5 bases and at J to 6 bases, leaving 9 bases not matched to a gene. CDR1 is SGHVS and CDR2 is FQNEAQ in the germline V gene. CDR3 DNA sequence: TGTGCCAGCAGCCCGGGGGGGACTAGCGGTCGCGAGCAGTACTTC. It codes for CASSPGGTSGREQYF. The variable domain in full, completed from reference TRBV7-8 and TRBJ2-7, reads GAGVSQSPRYKVAKRGQDVALRCDPISGHVSLFWYQQALGQGPEFLTYFQNEAQLDKSGLPSDRFFAERPEGSVSTLKIQRTQQEDSAVYLCASSPGGTSGREQYFGPGTRLTVT.

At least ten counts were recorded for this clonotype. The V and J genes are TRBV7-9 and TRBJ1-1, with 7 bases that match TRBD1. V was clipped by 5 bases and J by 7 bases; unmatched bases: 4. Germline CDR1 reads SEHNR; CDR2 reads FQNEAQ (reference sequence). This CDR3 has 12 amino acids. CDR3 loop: CASSPQGYEAFF. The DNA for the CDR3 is TGTGCCAGCAGCCCACAGGGGTATGAAGCTTTCTTT.

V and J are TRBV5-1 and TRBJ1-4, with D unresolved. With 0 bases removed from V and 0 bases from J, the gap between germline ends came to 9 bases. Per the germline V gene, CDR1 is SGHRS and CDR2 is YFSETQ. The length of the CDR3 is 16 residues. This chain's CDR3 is CASSLGSPPTNEKLFF. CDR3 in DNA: TGCGCCAGCAGCTTGGGCAGCCCCCCAACTAATGAAAAACTGTTTTTT.

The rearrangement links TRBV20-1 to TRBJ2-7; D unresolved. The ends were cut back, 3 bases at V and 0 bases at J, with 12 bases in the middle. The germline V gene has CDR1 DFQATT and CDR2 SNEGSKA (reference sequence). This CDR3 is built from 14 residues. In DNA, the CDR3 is TGCAGTGCTAGTCCGGAGATCCACTCCTACGAGCAGTACTTC. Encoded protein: CSASPEIHSYEQYF.

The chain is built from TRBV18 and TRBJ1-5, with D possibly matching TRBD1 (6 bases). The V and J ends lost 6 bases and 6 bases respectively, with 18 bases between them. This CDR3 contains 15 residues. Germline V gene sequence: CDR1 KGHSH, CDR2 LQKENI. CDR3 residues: CASSYGQRATQPQHF. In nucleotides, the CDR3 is TGTGCCAGCTCCTACGGACAGCGGGCCACTCAGCCCCAGCATTTT.

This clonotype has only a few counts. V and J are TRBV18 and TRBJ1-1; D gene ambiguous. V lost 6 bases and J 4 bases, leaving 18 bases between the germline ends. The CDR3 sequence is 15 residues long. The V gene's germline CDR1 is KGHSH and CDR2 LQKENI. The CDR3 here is CASSPNGPGGTEAFF. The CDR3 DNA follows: TGTGCCAGCTCCCCGAATGGGCCGGGAGGCACTGAAGCTTTCTTT. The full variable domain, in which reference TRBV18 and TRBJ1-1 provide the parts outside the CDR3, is NAGVMQNPRHLVRRRGQEARLRCSPMKGHSHVYWYRQLPEEGLKFMVYLQKENIIDESGMPKERFSAEFPKEGPSILRIQQVVRGDSAAYFCASSPNGPGGTEAFFGQGTRLTVV.

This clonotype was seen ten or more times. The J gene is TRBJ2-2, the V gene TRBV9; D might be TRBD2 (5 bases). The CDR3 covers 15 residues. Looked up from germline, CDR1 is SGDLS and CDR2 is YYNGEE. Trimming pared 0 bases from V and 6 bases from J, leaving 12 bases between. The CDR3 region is CASSVGSIAPGELFF. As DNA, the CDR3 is TGTGCCAGCAGCGTAGGTTCCATAGCGCCCGGGGAGCTGTTTTTT.

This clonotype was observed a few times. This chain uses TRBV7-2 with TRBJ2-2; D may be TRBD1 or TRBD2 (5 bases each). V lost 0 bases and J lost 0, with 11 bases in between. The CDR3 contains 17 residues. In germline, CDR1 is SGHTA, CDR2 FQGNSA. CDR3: CASSLAGDATNTGELFF. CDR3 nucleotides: TGTGCCAGCAGCTTAGCGGGGGACGCCACGAACACCGGGGAGCTGTTTTTT.

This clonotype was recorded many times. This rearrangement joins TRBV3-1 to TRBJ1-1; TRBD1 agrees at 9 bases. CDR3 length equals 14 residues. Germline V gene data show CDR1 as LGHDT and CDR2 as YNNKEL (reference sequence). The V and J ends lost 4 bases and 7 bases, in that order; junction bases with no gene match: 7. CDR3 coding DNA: TGTGCCAGCAGCCCCGACAGGGGGTCGCGTGAAGCTTTCTTT. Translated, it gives CASSPDRGSREAFF.

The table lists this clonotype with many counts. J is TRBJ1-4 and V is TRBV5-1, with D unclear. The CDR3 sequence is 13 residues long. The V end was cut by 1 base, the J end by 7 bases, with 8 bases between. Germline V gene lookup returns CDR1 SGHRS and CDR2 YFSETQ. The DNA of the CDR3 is TGCGCCAGCAGCTTGAGGGCCGGTGAAAAACTGTTTTTT. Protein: CASSLRAGEKLFF.

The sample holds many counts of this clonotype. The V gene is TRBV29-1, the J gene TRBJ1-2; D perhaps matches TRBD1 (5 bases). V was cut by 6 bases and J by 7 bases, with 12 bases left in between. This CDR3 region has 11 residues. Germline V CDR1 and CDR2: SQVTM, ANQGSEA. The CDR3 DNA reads TGCAGCGTCGACAGTTCTCGTGGCTACACCTTC. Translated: CSVDSSRGYTF.